A single sample gave rise to the 10 T cell receptor beta chains below, sequenced in a study of T cell repertoires in cytomegalovirus infection (dated by TCRdb to about 2019). TCRdb lists the instrument as Illumina HiSeq 1500. The public reads were reanalyzed by TCRdb: fastp trimming at Q25, MiXCR alignment, in-frame beta chains only. Entries are consolidated by CDR3 protein sequence, retaining the most common genes and DNA. For this sample the table gives 150,000 to 200,000 distinct CDR3 sequences, of which 8.5% to 10% were detected only once. Jointly, the top ten make up roughly 5.1% of the sample. The sequencing input was PBMCs. These receptors all stem from a human donor in good health (CMV status not recorded). Some clones in this sample may be carry-over from other donors' samples.

This clonotype was detected only a few times. The rearrangement joins TRBV19 to TRBJ1-1; the match to TRBD1 covers 9 bases. Germline CDR1 is LNHDA and CDR2 is SQIVND (reference sequence). This CDR3 has 15 residues. The junction had 8 bases not matched to a gene; V was cut back by 5 bases and J by 4 bases. As DNA, the CDR3 is TGTGCCAGTAGTCCATGGACAGGGGATGTCACTGAAGCTTTCTTT. It codes for CASSPWTGDVTEAFF.

This clonotype was detected ten times or more. The rearrangement joins TRBV28 to TRBJ2-5, with D perhaps matching TRBD1 (5 bases). The length of the CDR3 is 15 residues. Germline CDR1 reads MDHEN; CDR2 reads SYDVKM. V was shortened by 3 bases and J by 5 bases, with 16 bases between the two germline ends. Here the CDR3 DNA reads TGTGCCAGCAGTTTGTCAGGGTCATCAGGGGAGACCCAGTACTTC. Amino acid sequence: CASSLSGSSGETQYF. The whole variable domain, filled in from reference TRBV28 and TRBJ2-5, reads DVKVTQSSRYLVKRTGEKVFLECVQDMDHENMFWYRQDPGLGLRLIYFSYDVKMKEKGDIPEGYSVSREKKERFSLILESASTNQTSMYLCASSLSGSSGETQYFGPGTRLLVL.

The chain carries TRBV10-3 and TRBJ1-2; D is undetermined. The CDR3 is made up of 13 amino acids. V was clipped by 8 bases and J by 0 bases, with 10 bases between them. Per germline, CDR1 ENHRY and CDR2 SYGVKD. The CDR3 DNA reads TGTGCCATCTTTCAGTCCTCTAACTATGGCTACACCTTC. It codes for CAIFQSSNYGYTF.

This clonotype turned up a few times. The chain uses TRBV29-1 and TRBJ2-1; D not resolved. V was shortened by 0 bases and J by 12 bases, with 15 bases between the two germline ends. Germline V gene data show CDR1 as SQVTM and CDR2 as ANQGSEA. CDR3 size: 13 residues. CDR3 bases: TGCAGCGTTGAAGAGGCAGGCATTGGTCCGCAGTTCTTC. Translation gives CSVEEAGIGPQFF.

The chain uses TRBV2 and TRBJ1-5; maybe TRBD1 (5 bases). The CDR3 length is 14 residues. Looked up from germline, CDR1 is SNHLY and CDR2 is FYNNEI. V dropped 5 bases and J dropped 2 bases, with 10 bases sitting between them. The CDR3 coding sequence is TGTGCCAGCAGTAGGGGACGGGGCAATCAGCCCCAGCATTTT. It encodes CASSRGRGNQPQHF. Together with reference TRBV2 and TRBJ1-5, the CDR3 gives the full variable domain: EPEVTQTPSHQVTQMGQEVILRCVPISNHLYFYWYRQILGQKVEFLVSFYNNEISEKSEIFDDQFSVERPDGSNFTLKIRSTKLEDSAMYFCASSRGRGNQPQHFGDGTRLSIL.

In this sample, this clonotype turned up a few times. The chain joins TRBV20-1 to TRBJ1-2, with a tentative D call TRBD1 (5 bases). V was shortened by 4 bases and J by 3 bases, with 12 bases between the two germline ends. Germline V CDR1 and CDR2: DFQATT, SNEGSKA (reference sequence). This CDR3 is 13 amino acids long. The CDR3 reads CSANPGTDYGYTF. CDR3 DNA: TGCAGTGCTAATCCAGGGACGGACTATGGCTACACCTTC.

This clonotype occurred many times. The chain uses TRBV19 and TRBJ1-1, with TRBD1 as a possible D gene (6 bases). V was trimmed by 6 bases and J by 2 bases, leaving 13 bases between them. Germline CDR1 and CDR2: LNHDA and SQIVND (reference sequence). The CDR3 length is 14 residues. The CDR3 sequence is CASRTLRGNTEAFF. The DNA of the CDR3 is TGTGCCAGTAGGACCCTCAGGGGTAACACTGAAGCTTTCTTT.

This clonotype was detected many times. The chain uses TRBV5-6 and TRBJ1-2; D unresolved. Per the germline V gene, CDR1 is SGHDT and CDR2 is YYEEEE. This CDR3 has 12 residues. Trimming stripped 4 bases from V and 5 bases from J, with 9 bases between. The CDR3 region has the DNA TGTGCCAGCAGCACCGATCATTATGGCTACACCTTC. It is translated as CASSTDHYGYTF.

This clonotype was detected ten times or more. The genes are TRBV11-3 and TRBJ2-2, with 13 bases that match TRBD2. Germline V gives CDR1 SGHNT, CDR2 YENEEA. CDR3 length: 16 residues. V lost 5 bases to trimming and J lost 7 bases; unmatched junction nucleotides: 7. CDR3 amino acids: CASSQTSGRAHGELFF. As DNA, the CDR3 is TGTGCCAGCAGCCAAACTAGCGGGAGGGCCCACGGGGAGCTGTTTTTT.

The V gene is TRBV12-3 or TRBV12-4, the J gene TRBJ1-3, with unresolved D. V lost 2 bases, J lost 5 bases, and 7 bases lay in between. This CDR3 has 13 residues. Here the CDR3 DNA reads TGTGCCAGCAGTTTACTGGGGAGAAACACCATATATTTT. Translating it yields CASSLLGRNTIYF.